The 25 T cell receptor beta chains given below trace back to one sample, sequenced in a study of cytomegalovirus exposure and HLA in healthy donors. The PCR made use of 60 Vbeta and 13 Jbeta primers. TCRdb's copy holds only in-frame clones and misses some; the assay was immunoSEQ multiplex PCR. The sample yields approximately 200,000 clones, less than 80% seen once. Specimen: PBMCs. All receptors derive from a girl aged 2-10 years in good health and CMV-seronegative.

This sequence joins TRBV5-6 and TRBJ2-2, with TRBD2 matching 7 bases. This CDR3 contains 16 residues. V lost 0 bases and J lost 4; bases outside the gene matches: 6. CDR1 is SGHDT, CDR2 YYEEEE, per germline. The CDR3 DNA follows: TGTGCCAGCAGCTTGGCCCCTAGCGGACTCACCGGGGAGCTGTTTTTT. Amino acids: CASSLAPSGLTGELFF.

The gene calls are TRBV7-9 and TRBJ1-3; 10 bases match TRBD1. This CDR3 is 18 amino acids long. Trimming removed 5 bases from V and 1 base from J; junction bases left unmatched: 11. Germline V gene lookup returns CDR1 SEHNR and CDR2 FQNEAQ (reference sequence). CDR3 loop: CASSAGRDRGFSGNTIYF. For the CDR3, the DNA is TGTGCCAGCAGCGCAGGCCGGGACAGGGGCTTTTCTGGAAACACCATATATTTT.

This clone was seen just once. The J gene is TRBJ1-1, the V gene TRBV14; 9 nucleotides match TRBD1. The germline gives CDR1 SGHDN, CDR2 FVKESK. The CDR3 loop spans 13 amino acids. Unmatched junction bases numbered 5, after V lost 8 bases and J lost 4 bases. The CDR3 protein is CASGDRETTEAFF. DNA of the CDR3: TGTGCCAGCGGGGACAGGGAGACCACTGAAGCTTTCTTT.

The chain recombines TRBV5-1 with TRBJ1-1; D might be TRBD1 (5 bases). The V end lost 6 bases, the J end lost 0 bases, and 12 bases lay between the germline ends. The CDR3 runs to 14 residues. Germline V CDR1 and CDR2: SGHRS, YFSETQ. CDR3: CASNVGTVNTEAFF. As DNA, the CDR3 is TGCGCCAGCAATGTAGGGACTGTGAACACTGAAGCTTTCTTT.

The chain links TRBV7-2 to TRBJ1-5, with no clear D. Between the trimmed V and J ends, which lost 1 base and 5 bases, there was a span of 15 bases. From germline, CDR1 is SGHTA and CDR2 FQGNSA. This CDR3 region has 16 residues. Written as DNA, the CDR3 is TGTGCCAGCAGCTTAGTTTTCGGGATTTGGGATCAGCCCCAGCATTTT. Amino acids: CASSLVFGIWDQPQHF.

This clone was seen once. The CDR3 DNA is TGTGCCAGCAGTCCCGGGGGGGGAATCTCCTACGAGCAGTACTTC. Translation gives CASSPGGGISYEQYF. This rearrangement joins TRBV7-9 to TRBJ2-7; 8 bases align to TRBD2. Per the germline V gene, CDR1 is SEHNR and CDR2 is FQNEAQ (reference sequence). Germline trimming cut 6 bases from V and 0 bases from J; bases unmatched to any gene: 7. This CDR3 spans 15 amino acids.

The CDR3 DNA sequence: TGTGCCAGCAGCTTGGTTACAGTCGGCCTGAACACTGAAGCTTTCTTT. Residues: CASSLVTVGLNTEAFF. The chain employs TRBV5-6 and TRBJ1-1; D is undetermined. Germline CDR1 SGHDT, CDR2 YYEEEE. This CDR3 is built from 16 residues. V lost 0 bases to trimming and J lost 0 bases, with 12 bases between them.

This chain connects TRBV5-4 to TRBJ1-6; possibly TRBD1 for D (6 bases). The CDR3 runs 16 residues. The V end was cut by 4 bases, the J end by 7 bases, with 18 bases between. Germline values: CDR1 SGHNT, CDR2 YYREEE (reference sequence). The CDR3 region has the DNA TGTGCCAGCAGCCCCCCCGGAAAGGGGGGGAATTCACCCCTCCACTTT. It codes for CASSPPGKGGNSPLHF. The variable domain in full, completed from reference TRBV5-4 and TRBJ1-6, reads ETGVTQSPTHLIKTRGQQVTLRCSSQSGHNTVSWYQQALGQGPQFIFQYYREEENGRGNFPPRFSGLQFPNYSSELNVNALELDDSALYLCASSPPGKGGNSPLHFGNGTRLTVT.

The chain recombines TRBV5-1 with TRBJ2-1; D possibly corresponds to TRBD1 (6 bases). Germline V gene data show CDR1 as SGHRS and CDR2 as YFSETQ. This CDR3 region has 13 residues. V was clipped by 0 bases and J by 6 bases, with 7 bases between them. The CDR3 reads CASSLVGGNEQFF. As DNA, the CDR3 is TGCGCCAGCAGCTTGGTAGGGGGCAATGAGCAGTTCTTC.

The chain recombines TRBV7-2 with TRBJ1-5; D is unresolved. The CDR3 sequence is 15 residues long. V dropped 1 base and J dropped 7 bases, with 14 bases sitting between them. Germline V gives CDR1 SGHTA, CDR2 FQGNSA. The CDR3 region has the DNA TGTGCCAGCAGCTTAGTGTTGAGTCGAGGGCAGCCCCAGCATTTT. It is translated as CASSLVLSRGQPQHF.

This clone was picked up a small number of times. J is TRBJ2-7 and V is TRBV29-1; 7 bases align to TRBD1. CDR3 length: 13 residues. CDR1 SQVTM and CDR2 ANQGSEA come from the germline V gene. Losses at the gene ends were 7 bases for V and 3 bases for J; bases not matched to a gene: 9. CDR3 coding DNA: TGCAGCGCTTGGGACAGTCTCGGCTACGAGCAGTACTTC. Its protein is CSAWDSLGYEQYF.

V usage is TRBV15 and J usage is TRBJ1-3, with D possibly being TRBD1 (5 bases). Deletions cut 0 bases from V and 7 bases from J, with 22 bases between. This CDR3 has 18 amino acids. The germline V gene has CDR1 LNHNV and CDR2 YYDKDF (reference sequence). CDR3 sequence (DNA): TGTGCCACCAGCAGAGAACGATGGATAGGGGCTTCTCCCAACACCATATATTTT. It codes for CATSRERWIGASPNTIYF. Supplemented by reference TRBV15 and TRBJ1-3, the full variable domain reads DAMVIQNPRYQVTQFGKPVTLSCSQTLNHNVMYWYQQKSSQAPKLLFHYYDKDFNNEADTPDNFQSRRPNTSFCFLDIRSPGLGDTAMYLCATSRERWIGASPNTIYFGEGSWLTVV.

The chain is built from TRBV10-3 and TRBJ1-3; the match to TRBD1 covers 7 bases. CDR3 length: 15 residues. Germline V gene lookup returns CDR1 ENHRY and CDR2 SYGVKD. Trimming cost V 4 bases and J 1 base; bases outside gene matches: 4. As DNA, the CDR3 is TGTGCCATCAGTGCTTACAGGGGATCTGGAAACACCATATATTTT. The encoded protein is CAISAYRGSGNTIYF.

This clone was seen only a few times. The chain uses TRBV6-1 and TRBJ2-5, with 12 bases fitting TRBD1. V dropped 1 base and J dropped 1; count of bases not matched to a gene: 7. This CDR3 region has 18 residues. CDR1 and CDR2 from the germline V gene are MNHNS and SASEGT. The CDR3 sequence is CASSEDLGTGGIQETQYF. In DNA, the CDR3 is TGTGCCAGCAGTGAAGATTTAGGGACAGGGGGCATCCAAGAGACCCAGTACTTC.

The V call is TRBV11-2, the J call TRBJ1-1; possibly TRBD1 for D (6 bases). This CDR3 is 15 amino acids long. Trimming left V 2 bases short and J 2 bases short, with 12 bases between. CDR1 and CDR2 (germline): SGHAT, FQNNGV. CDR3 in DNA: TGTGCCAGCAGCTTATCGAACAGGGCCAACACTGAAGCTTTCTTT. It translates to CASSLSNRANTEAFF.

The chain combines TRBV18 with TRBJ2-1; 9 bases align to TRBD2. From germline, CDR1 is KGHSH and CDR2 LQKENI. The CDR3 consists of 15 residues. Losses at the gene ends were 6 bases for V and 7 bases for J; bases not matched to a gene: 10. DNA of the CDR3: TGTGCCAGCTCGTCGGGCGGGACTAGCATGAATGAGCAGTTCTTC. Its translation: CASSSGGTSMNEQFF. Full variable domain (remainder filled in from reference TRBV18 and TRBJ2-1): NAGVMQNPRHLVRRRGQEARLRCSPMKGHSHVYWYRQLPEEGLKFMVYLQKENIIDESGMPKERFSAEFPKEGPSILRIQQVVRGDSAAYFCASSSGGTSMNEQFFGPGTRLTVL.

The V call is TRBV27, the J call TRBJ1-2; 9 nucleotides align to TRBD1. V lost 6 bases to trimming and J lost 2 bases; unmatched junction nucleotides: 4. Per the germline V gene, CDR1 is MNHEY and CDR2 is SMNVEV (reference sequence). The CDR3 is 14 amino acids. In DNA form, the CDR3 reads TGTGCCAGCAGCCCGACAGGGGGGAACTATGGCTACACCTTC. It yields the protein CASSPTGGNYGYTF.

V and J are TRBV19 and TRBJ2-5, with TRBD2 identical over 9 bases. The CDR3 runs 16 residues. Losses at the gene ends were 3 bases for V and 5 bases for J; bases not matched to a gene: 10. Germline lookup yields CDR1 LNHDA and CDR2 SQIVND (reference sequence). The CDR3 here is CASSIGVAGDGETQYF. DNA for the CDR3: TGTGCCAGTAGTATCGGGGTAGCGGGAGATGGGGAGACCCAGTACTTC.

J is TRBJ2-5 and V is TRBV5-1, with TRBD2 identical over 12 bases. Trimming cost V 0 bases and J 0 bases; bases outside gene matches: 9. Per the germline V gene, CDR1 is SGHRS and CDR2 is YFSETQ. The CDR3 is 19 amino acids. The CDR3 nucleotides read TGCGCCAGCAGCTTGGAGTGGACTAGCGGGATGGCGTACCAAGAGACCCAGTACTTC. Translated: CASSLEWTSGMAYQETQYF.

J is TRBJ2-1 and V is TRBV5-1; unclear D gene. V gave up 0 bases and J gave up 4 bases, with 5 bases separating them. Germline-derived CDR1 and CDR2 are SGHRS and YFSETQ. The length of the CDR3 is 13 residues. CDR3 nucleotides: TGCGCCAGCAGCTTGGCCAGGTACAATGAGCAGTTCTTC. Encoded protein: CASSLARYNEQFF.

The genes are TRBV5-5 and TRBJ2-2, with 7 positions matching TRBD1. CDR1 and CDR2 from the germline V gene are SGHKS and YYEKEE (reference sequence). Trimming took 2 bases from V and 4 from J; bases not matched to a gene: 11. CDR3 size: 17 residues. The CDR3, as DNA: TGTGCCAGCAGCTTCCCGTCGACAGGGACGAGCACCGGGGAGCTGTTTTTT. It translates to CASSFPSTGTSTGELFF.

This clone was picked up one time. The CDR3 here is CASGLVHGVKQFF. The CDR3 nucleotides read TGTGCTAGTGGTTTGGTACACGGGGTAAAGCAGTTCTTC. The gene calls are TRBV12-5 and TRBJ2-1, with a tentative D call TRBD2 (5 bases). The germline V and J ends were trimmed by 0 bases and 11 bases, with 11 bases remaining between them. CDR1 is LGHNT and CDR2 is FRNRAP in the germline V gene. The CDR3 is made up of 13 amino acids. Variable domain in full (rest from reference TRBV12-5 and TRBJ2-1): DARVTQTPRHKVTEMGQEVTMRCQPILGHNTVFWYRQTMMQGLELLAYFRNRAPLDDSGMPKDRFSAEMPDATLATLKIQPSEPRDSAVYFCASGLVHGVKQFFGPGTRLTVL.

This clone was detected a few times. The V call is TRBV6-5, the J call TRBJ2-5, with a possible D match to TRBD2 (6 bases). CDR1 MNHEY and CDR2 SVGAGI come from the germline V gene. This CDR3 is built from 11 residues. The germline V and J ends were trimmed by 9 bases and 4 bases, with 9 bases remaining between them. As DNA, the CDR3 is TGTGCCAGTTCCGGGGGAGAGACCCAGTACTTC. It translates to CASSGGETQYF.

The chain employs TRBV6-5 and TRBJ2-3, with D perhaps matching TRBD2 (6 bases). Germline CDR1 is MNHEY and CDR2 is SVGAGI. V gave up 6 bases and J gave up 6 bases, with 16 bases separating them. The CDR3 loop spans 14 amino acids. The CDR3 here is CASRAEGWGDTQYF. The CDR3 nucleotides are TGTGCCAGCAGGGCGGAGGGATGGGGGGATACGCAGTATTTT.

This chain joins TRBV2 and TRBJ1-2; D remains unclear. The CDR3 length is 14 residues. Germline V CDR1 and CDR2: SNHLY, FYNNEI. Trimming pared 1 base from V and 4 bases from J, leaving 10 bases between. The CDR3 loop is CASSEVRSLYGYTF. In DNA form, the CDR3 reads TGTGCCAGCAGTGAAGTTCGGTCTCTCTATGGCTACACCTTC.